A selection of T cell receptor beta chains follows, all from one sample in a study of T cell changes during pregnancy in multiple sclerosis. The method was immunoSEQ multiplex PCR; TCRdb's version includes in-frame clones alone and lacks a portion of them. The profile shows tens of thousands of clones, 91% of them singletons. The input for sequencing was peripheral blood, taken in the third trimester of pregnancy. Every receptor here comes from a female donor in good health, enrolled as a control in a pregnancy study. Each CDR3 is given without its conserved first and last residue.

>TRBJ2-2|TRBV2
ASSLGLAGGDWDTGELF
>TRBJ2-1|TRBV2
ASSGAGLAGRGEQF
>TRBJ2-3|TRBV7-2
ASSPSADTQY
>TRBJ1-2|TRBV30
AWSPDRGNYGYT
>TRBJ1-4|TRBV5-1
ASSLSGTGNEKLF
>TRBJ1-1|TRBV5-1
ASSPTGTPNTEAF
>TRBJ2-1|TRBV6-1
ASRGQRNYNEQF
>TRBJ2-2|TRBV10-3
ATGRTEAAGELF
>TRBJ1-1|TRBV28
ASSLWGATVPEAF
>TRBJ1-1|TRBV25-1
ASSLGTGREAF
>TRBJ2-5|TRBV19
ASSMRDRVRQETQY
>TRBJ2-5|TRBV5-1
ASSLPRTSGEETQY
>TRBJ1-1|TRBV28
ASSRGPSYTEAF
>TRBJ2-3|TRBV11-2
ASSSWTVRAGYTQY
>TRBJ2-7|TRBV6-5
ASRTGGGSEQY
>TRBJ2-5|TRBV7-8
ASSLNRETQY
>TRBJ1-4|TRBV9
ASSEQGAGEKLF
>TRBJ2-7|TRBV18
ASSRRLAGGSYEQY
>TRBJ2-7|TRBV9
ASSVGVDSYEQY
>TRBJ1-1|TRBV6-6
ASREQGISTEAF
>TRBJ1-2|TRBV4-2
ASSQDVTAGVVGYGYT
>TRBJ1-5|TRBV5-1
ASSSGQGDQPQH
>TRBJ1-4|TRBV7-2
ASSDRTGQFGKLF
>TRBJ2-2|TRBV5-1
ASTNIQTNTGELF
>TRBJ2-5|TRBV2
ASSEALGTEETQY
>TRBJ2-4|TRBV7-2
ASSSGLAGVNIQY
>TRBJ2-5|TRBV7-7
ASSPTGSGETQY
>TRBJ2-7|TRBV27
ASRRQGFSYEQY
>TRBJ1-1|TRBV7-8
ASSSGGQMNTEAF
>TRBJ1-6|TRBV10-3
AIKDTRWDSPLH
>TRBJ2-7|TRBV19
ASSRSDRDSYEQY
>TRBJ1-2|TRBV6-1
ASSERGAYGYT
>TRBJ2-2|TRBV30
AWTFSSGPGPGELF
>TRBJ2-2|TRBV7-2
ASSLLVVSGSGELF
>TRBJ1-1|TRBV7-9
ASSLAGTGFTEAF
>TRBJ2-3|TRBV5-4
ASSLQAGRSADTQY
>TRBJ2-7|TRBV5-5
ASSLAREAPYEQY
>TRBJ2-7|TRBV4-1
ASSQGQGTSYEQY
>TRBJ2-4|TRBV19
ASSSYGRVNIQY
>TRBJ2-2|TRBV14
ASSPRLGAGELF
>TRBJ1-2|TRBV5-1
ASSLGGGQGVYGYT
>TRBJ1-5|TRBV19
ASSNLRGGGH
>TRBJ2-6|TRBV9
ASSVVPSASGANVLT
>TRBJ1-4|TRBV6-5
ASGKGGENEKLF
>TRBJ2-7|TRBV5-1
ASSLDTPSYEQY
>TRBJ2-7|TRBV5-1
ASSQPTQFPYEQY
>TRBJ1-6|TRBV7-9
ASSRGDVNSPLH
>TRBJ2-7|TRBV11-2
ASSLDSGTEQY